This entry is about one T cell receptor (beta chain). Its antigen is not identified. PCR involved 60 Vbeta and 13 Jbeta primers. Some clones are missing from TCRdb's copy, which holds only in-frame ones; the method was immunoSEQ multiplex PCR. The sample contains approximately 190,000 clones, 9.5% to 15% of which appear only once. This sample is part of a study of cytomegalovirus exposure and HLA in healthy donors. For the study at large: Genetic ancestry analysis placed under 90% of the 400 or so donors that were genotyped in the Caucasian-associated cluster. Study findings and constraints: CMV serostatus was the only immune exposure information that was available. A later analysis found common viral pathogens apparently linked to several of the most significant clusters.

CDR3 length equals 15 residues. V dropped 4 bases and J dropped 3; count of bases not matched to a gene: 6. CDR1 SGHRS and CDR2 YFSETQ come from the germline V gene. Healthy bone marrow donors supplied every sample. The source of this sequence is a man between 45 and 60 years old in good health and CMV-seropositive. V is TRBV5-1 and J is TRBJ1-1, with 10 bases lining up with TRBD1. The specimen sequenced was PBMCs. CDR3 loop: CASSPRDRGYTEAFF. In nucleotides, the CDR3 is TGCGCCAGCAGCCCCCGGGACAGGGGCTACACTGAAGCTTTCTTT.